This T cell receptor beta chain was sequenced in a study of blood T cell repertoires in COVID-19. Study background: The United States, Italy and Spain were the sources of the acute and convalescent COVID-19 samples. Nucleic acid was either cDNA or gDNA, and it came from T cells, B-cell-depleted T cells, or PBMCs.

The CDR3 is 16 amino acids. V was pared by 0 bases and J by 7 bases, with 11 bases of the junction left unmatched. Germline CDR1 SGHVS, CDR2 FNYEAQ. Original analysis: For nucleated cells, counts were estimated from reference gene primer amplification. The method was immunoSEQ multiplex PCR; TCRdb's version includes in-frame clones alone and lacks a portion of them. V and J calls and clone size are as listed in that table; D and trimming were resolved from the DNA. The sample gives around 67,000 clones, over 65% of which show up once; approximately 40% is in the top ten. V usage is TRBV7-6 and J usage is TRBJ2-5; 7 positions agree with TRBD1. The material sequenced was peripheral blood. The receptor comes from a woman between 65 and 79 years old with acute or convalescent COVID-19. CDR3 in amino acids: CASSLASSPAGGTQYF. The CDR3 DNA sequence: TGTGCCAGCAGCTTAGCGAGTTCCCCCGCAGGGGGGACCCAGTACTTC.